The 31 T cell receptor beta chains in this list originate from one sample, sequenced in a study of shared clonotypes between healthy human individuals. The repertoire was sequenced with immunoSEQ multiplex PCR; TCRdb's copy has only in-frame clones and lacks some. Counted here are about 1 million clones, about 76% occurring once; the ten biggest clones make up roughly 1.4%. The sequenced material came from memory CD4+ T cells sorted from blood. Subset described: CD45RA-negative fraction. The source of these receptors is a man between 18 and 35 years old in good health.

The rearrangement uses TRBV9 and TRBJ1-1, with a tentative D call TRBD1 (5 bases). The CDR3 loop spans 14 amino acids. V shed 2 bases and J shed 5 bases, with 13 bases lying between them. Germline V gene sequence: CDR1 SGDLS, CDR2 YYNGEE. The CDR3 region is CASSVRRDGTEAFF. Written as DNA, the CDR3 is TGTGCCAGCAGCGTTCGACGGGACGGGACTGAAGCTTTCTTT.

The chain is built from TRBV6-6 and TRBJ2-7, with 9 positions matching TRBD1. This CDR3 comprises 15 residues. Germline trimming cut 5 bases from V and 1 base from J; bases unmatched to any gene: 6. The germline gives CDR1 MNHNY, CDR2 SVGAGI (reference sequence). The CDR3 sequence: CASSIRQGGSYEQYF. CDR3 in DNA: TGTGCCAGCAGTATCCGACAGGGGGGGTCCTACGAGCAGTACTTC.

This clone has only one observation. The V and J genes are TRBV9 and TRBJ1-3; TRBD1 matches at 11 bases. Trimming cost V 4 bases and J 4 bases; bases outside gene matches: 4. The germline CDR1 and CDR2 sequences are SGDLS and YYNGEE. There are 15 residues in the CDR3. DNA for the CDR3: TGTGCCAGCAGCCGGGACAGGGGGGTGGGAAACACCATATATTTT. Translating gives CASSRDRGVGNTIYF.

The chain recombines TRBV4-1 with TRBJ1-2, with TRBD1 matching 10 bases. CDR1 and CDR2 (germline): MGHRA, YSYEKL. The CDR3 extends over 16 amino acids. The J segment lost 6 bases and the V segment lost 3 bases, leaving 10 bases of the junction unmatched. The CDR3 region is CASSQSGTGAMNGYTF. The CDR3 region has the DNA TGCGCCAGCAGCCAGTCCGGGACAGGGGCTATGAATGGCTACACCTTC.

This chain connects TRBV5-1 to TRBJ1-4, with 8 bases that match TRBD1. V lost 1 base, J lost 7 bases, and 3 bases stayed unmatched. The length of the CDR3 is 14 residues. Germline V gene lookup returns CDR1 SGHRS and CDR2 YFSETQ. Here the CDR3 DNA reads TGCGCCAGCAGCTTGTTACAGGGGGGTGAAAAACTGTTTTTT. Its translation: CASSLLQGGEKLFF.

In this sample, this clone turned up a few times. The chain uses TRBV28 and TRBJ1-6, with a possible D match to TRBD1 (5 bases). Per the germline V gene, CDR1 is MDHEN and CDR2 is SYDVKM. The ends were cut back, 7 bases at V and 7 bases at J, with 14 bases in the middle. The CDR3 is 14 amino acids. CDR3 DNA: TGTGCCAGCACCCGAGGGGTTTTGAATTCACCCCTCCACTTT. It encodes CASTRGVLNSPLHF.

The V gene is TRBV5-8, the J gene TRBJ1-4, with D unclear. This CDR3 has 14 amino acids. V was trimmed by 2 bases and J by 0 bases, leaving 5 bases between them. The germline V gene encodes CDR1 SGHTS and CDR2 YDEGEE. The CDR3 here is CASSLDATNEKLFF. CDR3 sequence (DNA): TGTGCCAGCAGCTTAGATGCAACTAATGAAAAACTGTTTTTT.

This sequence joins TRBV4-3 and TRBJ2-3; D perhaps matches TRBD2 (6 bases). CDR1 LGHNA and CDR2 YSLEER come from the germline V gene. The CDR3 length is 18 residues. The V end was cut by 3 bases, the J end by 1 base, with 20 bases between. CDR3: CASSQAVPYTGGTDTQYF. DNA of the CDR3: TGCGCCAGCAGCCAGGCCGTGCCCTACACGGGAGGCACAGATACGCAGTATTTT.

The V gene is TRBV2, the J gene TRBJ2-6, with D perhaps being TRBD1 or TRBD2 (5 bases each). The CDR3 covers 18 residues. Per germline, CDR1 SNHLY and CDR2 FYNNEI. Between the trimmed V and J ends, which lost 4 bases and 0 bases, there was a span of 16 bases. CDR3 amino acids: CASSGGPGMTSGANVLTF. The CDR3, as DNA: TGTGCCAGCAGTGGGGGACCAGGAATGACCTCTGGGGCCAACGTCCTGACTTTC. The full variable domain, with the rest looked up from reference TRBV2 and TRBJ2-6, is EPEVTQTPSHQVTQMGQEVILRCVPISNHLYFYWYRQILGQKVEFLVSFYNNEISEKSEIFDDQFSVERPDGSNFTLKIRSTKLEDSAMYFCASSGGPGMTSGANVLTFGAGSRLTVL.

J is TRBJ1-4 and V is TRBV6-5, with D perhaps matching TRBD1 (6 bases). The V gene lost 0 bases and the J gene lost 6 bases, with 11 bases spanning the gap. The CDR3 has 15 amino acids. Germline V gene lookup returns CDR1 MNHEY and CDR2 SVGAGI. CDR3 DNA: TGTGCCAGCAGTTACTCGGGGGCAAAAGATGAAAAACTGTTTTTT. Protein product: CASSYSGAKDEKLFF.

This clone occurred many times. The V gene is TRBV6-8, the J gene TRBJ2-3; 12 positions match TRBD1. CDR1 and CDR2 from the germline V gene are MNHGY and SAAAGT. The CDR3 length is 21 residues. V lost 5 bases, J lost 0 bases, and 18 bases stayed unmatched. The CDR3 region is CASSALTGQGAPVSSTDTQYF. The DNA of the CDR3 is TGTGCCAGCAGTGCCTTAACGGGACAGGGGGCCCCAGTCTCTAGCACAGATACGCAGTATTTT.

The gene calls are TRBV11-2 and TRBJ2-1; tentatively, D is TRBD2 (6 bases). Germline CDR1 reads SGHAT; CDR2 reads FQNNGV. V lost 4 bases and J 2 bases, leaving 12 bases between the germline ends. The CDR3 sequence is 15 residues long. Written as DNA, the CDR3 is TGTGCCAGCAGCTCGCAGGGAGGCCCCTACAATGAGCAGTTCTTC. It yields the protein CASSSQGGPYNEQFF.

The gene calls are TRBV4-1 and TRBJ2-5; no clear D gene. The CDR3 has 15 residues. V lost 0 bases and J 4 bases, leaving 12 bases between the germline ends. Germline loops: CDR1 MGHRA, CDR2 YSYEKL. CDR3 amino acids: CASSQDMYRPETQYF. In DNA, the CDR3 is TGCGCCAGCAGCCAAGATATGTACAGACCAGAGACCCAGTACTTC.

This sequence joins TRBV27 and TRBJ2-5; the D is unclear. Germline V CDR1 and CDR2: MNHEY, SMNVEV (reference sequence). Trimming took 3 bases from V and 4 from J, leaving 9 bases between them. The CDR3 is 13 residues long. The CDR3 coding sequence is TGTGCCAGCAGTTTGGCCCGGGCAGAGACCCAGTACTTC. Translating it yields CASSLARAETQYF.

This sequence joins TRBV7-2 and TRBJ1-5, with TRBD1 identical over 8 bases. Losses at the gene ends were 3 bases for V and 3 bases for J; bases not matched to a gene: 4. The CDR3 is made up of 15 amino acids. The germline V gene has CDR1 SGHTA and CDR2 FQGNSA. The CDR3 loop reads CASSFTGGNNQPQHF. CDR3 DNA sequence: TGTGCCAGCAGCTTTACAGGGGGTAACAATCAGCCCCAGCATTTT.

Concerning this clone: The identical CDR3 is also encoded by other nucleotide sequences in the sample. J is TRBJ1-5 and V is TRBV5-1; weak D call: TRBD1 (6 bases). Germline assignment: CDR1 SGHRS and CDR2 YFSETQ. The CDR3 is 15 residues long. The V end was cut by 1 base, the J end by 0 bases, with 8 bases between. The CDR3, as DNA: TGCGCCAGCAGCTTGTCAGGGGATAGCAATCAGCCCCAGCATTTT. Translated: CASSLSGDSNQPQHF.

A word on this clone: Within the sample, other DNA sequences also encode this same CDR3. The chain has TRBV5-1 and TRBJ2-5; D not certain. This CDR3 has 14 residues. The germline gives CDR1 SGHRS, CDR2 YFSETQ. Deletions cut 4 bases from V and 2 bases from J, with 12 bases between. In nucleotides, the CDR3 is TGCGCCAGCAGCCCGAGATCAGGTCAAGAGACCCAGTACTTC. Residues: CASSPRSGQETQYF.

The V call is TRBV4-3, the J call TRBJ2-7, with TRBD2 matching 7 bases. Germline CDR1 is LGHNA and CDR2 is YSLEER. Trimming cost V 4 bases and J 0 bases; bases outside gene matches: 6. The CDR3 has 15 residues. CDR3 amino acids: CASSLWREFSYEQYF. The CDR3 DNA reads TGCGCCAGCAGCCTATGGCGGGAGTTCTCCTACGAGCAGTACTTC.

With regard to this clone: Other DNA sequences in this sample translate to the same CDR3. V gene TRBV5-1 combines with J gene TRBJ2-7; D possibly uses TRBD1 or TRBD2 (5 bases each). V was pared by 0 bases and J by 4 bases, with 11 bases between. The CDR3 is 14 amino acids. From germline, CDR1 is SGHRS and CDR2 YFSETQ. CDR3 in DNA: TGCGCCAGCAGCTTGGCCGGGGCAGCTTACGAGCAGTACTTC. This gives the protein CASSLAGAAYEQYF.

This chain joins TRBV2 and TRBJ2-7; no definite D call. Between the trimmed V and J ends, which lost 6 bases and 4 bases, there was a span of 13 bases. This CDR3 has 13 residues. The germline gives CDR1 SNHLY, CDR2 FYNNEI. CDR3 coding DNA: TGTGCCAGCAGGGTCGGTCAAAAATACGAGCAGTACTTC. Its protein is CASRVGQKYEQYF.

The chain is built from TRBV5-6 and TRBJ2-3; no clear D gene. Germline CDR1 is SGHDT and CDR2 is YYEEEE. The CDR3 sequence is 15 residues long. Trimming took 1 base from V and 1 from J, leaving 10 bases between them. Written as DNA, the CDR3 is TGTGCCAGCAGCTTGATGTCTTTAGGCACAGATACGCAGTATTTT. It encodes CASSLMSLGTDTQYF. The full variable domain, with the rest looked up from reference TRBV5-6 and TRBJ2-3, is DAGVTQSPTHLIKTRGQQVTLRCSPKSGHDTVSWYQQALGQGPQFIFQYYEEEERQRGNFPDRFSGHQFPNYSSELNVNALLLGDSALYLCASSLMSLGTDTQYFGPGTRLTVL.

The chain recombines TRBV29-1 with TRBJ2-2; D might be TRBD2 (5 bases). The CDR3 is 12 amino acids. CDR1 is SQVTM, CDR2 ANQGSEA, per germline. The germline V and J ends were trimmed by 2 bases and 6 bases, with 7 bases remaining between them. CDR3 in amino acids: CSVERGSGELFF. CDR3 nucleotide sequence: TGCAGCGTTGAACGGGGTTCCGGGGAGCTGTTTTTT.

The chain employs TRBV6-1 and TRBJ2-5, with TRBD2 matching over 15 bases. The CDR3 covers 16 residues. Germline V lookup: CDR1 MNHNS, CDR2 SASEGT. V lost 1 base to trimming and J lost 5 bases; unmatched junction nucleotides: 2. CDR3 region: CASSEGTSGRVETQYF. The CDR3 DNA follows: TGTGCCAGCAGTGAAGGGACTAGCGGGAGGGTGGAGACCCAGTACTTC.

Here the CDR3 DNA reads TGTGCCAGCAGTTACACGTTTTTTGAAGCGGGGGGGCCCGGCGAGCAGTACTTC. Translating it yields CASSYTFFEAGGPGEQYF. The chain links TRBV6-7 to TRBJ2-7, with 10 nucleotides matching TRBD2. TRBV6-7 is marked as an open reading frame, function uncertain. The CDR3 length is 18 residues. V gave up 2 bases and J gave up 6 bases; unmatched junction bases: 16.

The CDR3 DNA sequence: TGCGCCAGCAGCTTGACCACACAGGGGTTCGCCCAGTACTTC. Amino acid sequence: CASSLTTQGFAQYF. The chain employs TRBV5-1 and TRBJ2-5; 7 bases line up with TRBD1. V shed 1 base, J shed 9 bases, and the junction held 9 bases outside the gene matches. Germline CDR1 and CDR2: SGHRS and YFSETQ. This CDR3 has 14 amino acids.

The chain couples TRBV29-1 to TRBJ2-7; 8 nucleotides line up with TRBD1. The CDR3 contains 11 residues. The germline gives CDR1 SQVTM, CDR2 ANQGSEA. The trim removed 6 bases at V and 6 bases at J, leaving 4 bases unmatched. CDR3 in amino acids: CSVDRGSEQYF. CDR3 sequence (DNA): TGCAGCGTCGACAGGGGTAGCGAGCAGTACTTC.

This clone was observed a single time. The chain has TRBV10-3 and TRBJ1-4; 7 nucleotides match TRBD1. The CDR3 is 14 amino acids. Germline-derived CDR1 and CDR2 are ENHRY and SYGVKD. The V and J ends lost 5 bases and 2 bases, in that order; junction bases with no gene match: 2. The CDR3 DNA is TGTGCCATCAGTAAGGGACAGACTAATGAAAAACTGTTTTTT. Protein sequence: CAISKGQTNEKLFF.

The chain combines TRBV6-5 with TRBJ1-1; D not certain. The CDR3 is made up of 13 amino acids. Germline V gene data show CDR1 as MNHEY and CDR2 as SVGAGI. V shed 8 bases and J shed 0 bases, with 10 bases lying between them. In DNA form, the CDR3 reads TGTGCCAGCCTGGGGTCCATGAACACTGAAGCTTTCTTT. Its protein product is CASLGSMNTEAFF.

A single count supports this clone. The CDR3 nucleotides are TGTGCCAGCAGGCCTAGGGCGGCTGGAGGCGAGCAGTACTTC. This encodes CASRPRAAGGEQYF. The chain joins TRBV27 to TRBJ2-7; TRBD2 might be the D (5 bases). This CDR3 comprises 14 residues. Germline CDR1 reads MNHEY; CDR2 reads SMNVEV (reference sequence). V shed 6 bases and J shed 6 bases, with 18 bases lying between them.

The chain links TRBV7-9 to TRBJ2-5; D is unresolved. The CDR3 covers 15 residues. The V end was cut by 0 bases, the J end by 1 base, with 9 bases between. Germline V lookup: CDR1 SEHNR, CDR2 FQNEAQ (reference sequence). The CDR3 region has the DNA TGTGCCAGCAGCTTAGCCGGACCGGTCCAAGAGACCCAGTACTTC. This gives the protein CASSLAGPVQETQYF.

The chain combines TRBV2 with TRBJ2-5; 10 positions match TRBD2. The CDR3 spans 15 residues. CDR1 and CDR2 from the germline V gene are SNHLY and FYNNEI. V was clipped by 7 bases and J by 1 base; unmatched bases: 6. The CDR3 is CASKSGRAPQETQYF. The CDR3 DNA sequence: TGTGCCAGCAAGAGCGGGAGGGCCCCCCAAGAGACCCAGTACTTC.